These 13 T cell receptor beta chains share one sample of origin, sequenced in a study of T cells after yellow fever vaccination. TCRdb itself ran the 5' RACE reads through MiXCR, one entry per CDR3 protein. Of about 310,000 distinct CDR3 sequences in the sample, roughly 4% were seen once. The sample consisted of PBMCs, taken on the day of the yellow fever booster vaccination. Receptor source: a man younger than 30 who received the YFV17D yellow fever vaccine.

This clonotype occurred many times. The chain joins TRBV5-1 to TRBJ1-6; D is ambiguous. CDR1 is SGHRS, CDR2 YFSETQ, per germline. This CDR3 contains 17 residues. Trimming removed 7 bases at V and 1 base at J, with 18 bases between. The chain's CDR3 is CASSGSNPRSYNSPLHF. As DNA, the CDR3 is TGCGCCAGCTCTGGATCGAACCCACGGTCCTATAATTCACCCCTCCACTTT.

This clonotype was picked up a small number of times. V is TRBV4-1 and J is TRBJ1-2, with 7 bases lining up with TRBD1. The CDR3 covers 15 residues. Germline values: CDR1 MGHRA, CDR2 YSYEKL. With V trimmed by 3 bases and J by 5 bases, 9 bases remained unmatched. CDR3 sequence: CASSQGNRGLYGYTF. The CDR3 DNA reads TGCGCCAGCAGCCAGGGAAACAGGGGTTTATATGGCTACACCTTC.

In this sample, this clonotype turned up many times. The rearrangement joins TRBV3-1 to TRBJ2-3; tentative D call: TRBD1 (5 bases). V gave up 6 bases and J gave up 6 bases, with 16 bases separating them. CDR1 LGHDT and CDR2 YNNKEL come from the germline V gene (reference sequence). The CDR3 sequence is 14 residues long. For the CDR3, the DNA is TGTGCCAGCAGTTGGACACGGGCTTGGGATACGCAGTATTTT. Translation: CASSWTRAWDTQYF.

This chain links TRBV6-2 or TRBV6-3 with TRBJ2-1; 7 bases match TRBD2. The J segment lost 6 bases and the V segment lost 10 bases, leaving 12 bases of the junction unmatched. This CDR3 is 14 amino acids long. CDR1 and CDR2 from the germline V gene are MNHEY and SVGEGT. The DNA for the CDR3 is TGTGCCACCAGGGACTACCGGAAACCCAATGAGCAGTTCTTC. Its protein product is CATRDYRKPNEQFF.

This clonotype came up many times. V usage is TRBV3-1 and J usage is TRBJ2-3; the match to TRBD2 covers 7 bases. V was pared by 5 bases and J by 6 bases, with 11 bases of the junction left unmatched. In germline, CDR1 is LGHDT, CDR2 YNNKEL (reference sequence). The CDR3 extends over 15 amino acids. In nucleotides, the CDR3 is TGTGCCAGCAGCGGGAAGGGGCTAGCGGACGATACGCAGTATTTT. As protein: CASSGKGLADDTQYF.

V usage is TRBV6-1 and J usage is TRBJ2-7; D might be TRBD1 (6 bases). V was pared by 3 bases and J by 0 bases, with 9 bases between. The CDR3 extends over 14 amino acids. In germline, CDR1 is MNHNS, CDR2 SASEGT. In nucleotides, the CDR3 is TGTGCCAGCAGTGAGCAGGGGTCCTCCTACGAGCAGTACTTC. It translates to CASSEQGSSYEQYF.

This clonotype was counted many times. This chain links TRBV9 with TRBJ1-1; D gene unclear. CDR3 length: 13 amino acids. Germline assignment: CDR1 SGDLS and CDR2 YYNGEE. With 2 bases removed from V and 1 base from J, the gap between germline ends came to 6 bases. The chain's CDR3 is CASSVNRNTEAFF. The CDR3 coding sequence is TGTGCCAGCAGCGTTAACAGGAACACTGAAGCTTTCTTT.

This clonotype has at least ten counts. The chain carries TRBV7-2 and TRBJ1-1, with D tentatively TRBD1 (6 bases). The CDR3 covers 14 residues. The ends were cut back, 5 bases at V and 4 bases at J, with 14 bases in the middle. From germline, CDR1 is SGHTA and CDR2 FQGNSA. This CDR3 is CASSPYPGATEAFF. The CDR3 nucleotides read TGTGCCAGCAGCCCTTACCCAGGGGCCACTGAAGCTTTCTTT.

There are a few counts of this clonotype. CDR3 amino acids: CASSERGADTGELFF. CDR3 DNA sequence: TGCGCCAGCAGTGAGCGGGGGGCGGACACCGGGGAGCTGTTTTTT. The V gene is TRBV10-2, the J gene TRBJ2-2, with D possibly TRBD2 on 7 matching bases. This CDR3 has 15 residues. Germline V lookup: CDR1 WSHSY, CDR2 SAAADI. V gave up 2 bases and J gave up 3 bases, with 10 bases separating them.

This clonotype was picked up many times. The CDR3 spells CASSVREVGNPSYEQYF. The CDR3 DNA reads TGTGCCAGCAGTGTCCGAGAGGTAGGGAACCCATCCTACGAGCAGTACTTC. This chain uses TRBV12-3 or TRBV12-4 with TRBJ2-7; D uncertain. CDR3 length: 17 residues. V was cut by 5 bases and J by 1 base, with 21 bases left in between.

The V gene is TRBV20-1, the J gene TRBJ1-6; perhaps TRBD1 as D (5 bases). Germline CDR1 DFQATT, CDR2 SNEGSKA (reference sequence). V shed 2 bases and J shed 11 bases, with 13 bases lying between them. The CDR3 spans 13 residues. CDR3 nucleotide sequence: TGCAGTGCTAGACCCTTGGGGGGTCCACCCCTCCACTTT. It translates to CSARPLGGPPLHF.

Many counts were recorded for this clonotype. The gene calls are TRBV27 and TRBJ1-6; weak D call: TRBD1 (5 bases). The germline gives CDR1 MNHEY, CDR2 SMNVEV (reference sequence). Trimming shortened V by 6 bases and J by 8 bases, and 14 bases separated the two germline ends. CDR3 length equals 14 residues. The CDR3 loop is CASSDGGFDSPLHF. The CDR3 nucleotides read TGTGCCAGCAGCGACGGGGGATTTGATTCACCCCTCCACTTT.

This clonotype showed up many times. The J gene is TRBJ1-1, the V gene TRBV5-8; TRBD1 aligns across 7 bases. The CDR3 has 16 residues. The ends lost 4 bases at V and 0 bases at J; junction bases unmatched: 9. CDR1 and CDR2 from the germline V gene are SGHTS and YDEGEE. Here the CDR3 reads CASSIYTGAMNTEAFF. The CDR3 DNA follows: TGTGCCAGCAGCATATACACAGGGGCCATGAACACTGAAGCTTTCTTT.